This T cell receptor beta chain was retrieved from a study of shared clonotypes between healthy human individuals. This table comes from immunoSEQ multiplex PCR, and its TCRdb copy is limited to in-frame clones, with some not included. Of over 2 million clones in the sample, 95% were seen once. With 8 bases removed from V and 3 bases from J, the gap between germline ends came to 14 bases. This CDR3 spans 14 amino acids. Germline V gene sequence: CDR1 SNHLY, CDR2 FYNNEI. This clone was seen just once. The chain combines TRBV2 with TRBJ2-1, with D tentatively TRBD2 (5 bases). The specimen was naive CD4+ T cells sorted from blood. The sample's subset: CD45RA+ positively selected. The clonotype comes from a man between 18 and 29 years old in good health. CDR3 in amino acids: CASLMTGSYNEQFF. The CDR3 DNA follows: TGTGCCAGCCTGATGACGGGAAGCTACAATGAGCAGTTCTTC.